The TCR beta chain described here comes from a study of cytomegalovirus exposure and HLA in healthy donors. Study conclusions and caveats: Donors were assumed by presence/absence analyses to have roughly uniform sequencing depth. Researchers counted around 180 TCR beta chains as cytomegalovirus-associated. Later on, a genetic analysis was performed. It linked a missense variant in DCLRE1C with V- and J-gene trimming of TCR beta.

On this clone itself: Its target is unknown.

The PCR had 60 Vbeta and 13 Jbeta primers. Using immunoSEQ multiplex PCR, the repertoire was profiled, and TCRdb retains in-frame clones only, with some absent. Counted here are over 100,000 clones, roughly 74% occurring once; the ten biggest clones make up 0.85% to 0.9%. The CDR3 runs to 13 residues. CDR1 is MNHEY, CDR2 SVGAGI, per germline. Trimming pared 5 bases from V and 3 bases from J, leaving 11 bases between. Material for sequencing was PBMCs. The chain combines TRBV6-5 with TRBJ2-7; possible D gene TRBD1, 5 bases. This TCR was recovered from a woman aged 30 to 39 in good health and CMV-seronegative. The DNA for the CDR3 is TGTGCCAGCAGTCAGGGTGCCCTCTACGAGCAGTACTTC. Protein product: CASSQGALYEQYF.